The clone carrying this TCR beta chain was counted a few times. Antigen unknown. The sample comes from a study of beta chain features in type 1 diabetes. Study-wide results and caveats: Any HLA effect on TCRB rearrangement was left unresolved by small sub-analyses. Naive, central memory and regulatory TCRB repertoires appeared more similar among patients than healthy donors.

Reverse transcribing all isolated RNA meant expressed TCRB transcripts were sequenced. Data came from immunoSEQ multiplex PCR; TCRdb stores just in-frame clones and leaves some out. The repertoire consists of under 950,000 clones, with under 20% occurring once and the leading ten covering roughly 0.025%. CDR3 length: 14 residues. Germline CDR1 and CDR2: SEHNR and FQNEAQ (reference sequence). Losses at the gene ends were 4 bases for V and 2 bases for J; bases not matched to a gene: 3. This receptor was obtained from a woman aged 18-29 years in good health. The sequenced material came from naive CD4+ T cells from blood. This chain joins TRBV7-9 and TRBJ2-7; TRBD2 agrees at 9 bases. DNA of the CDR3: TGTGCCAGCAGCTCGATAGCGGGAGCCTACGAGCAGTACTTC. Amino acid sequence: CASSSIAGAYEQYF.